These 2 T cell receptor beta chains were sequenced from one sample in a study of blood T cell repertoires in COVID-19. The assay was immunoSEQ multiplex PCR, and TCRdb's table has in-frame clones only and misses some. The sample lists 150,000 to 200,000 clones, roughly 87% seen once, with 1.5% to 2% in the top ten. Sequencing used peripheral blood. These receptors all come from a man aged 18 to 30 who had recovered from COVID-19.

This clone was counted a few times. This chain uses TRBV18 with TRBJ1-5; TRBD1 matches at 9 bases. Germline-derived CDR1 and CDR2 are KGHSH and LQKENI. CDR3 size: 15 residues. V was pared by 6 bases and J by 1 base, with 4 bases of the junction left unmatched. CDR3 in DNA: TGTGCCAGCTCTTCGACAGGGGGAAGCAATCAGCCCCAGCATTTT. This codes for CASSSTGGSNQPQHF. The entire variable domain, with the rest obtained from reference TRBV18 and TRBJ1-5, is as follows: NAGVMQNPRHLVRRRGQEARLRCSPMKGHSHVYWYRQLPEEGLKFMVYLQKENIIDESGMPKERFSAEFPKEGPSILRIQQVVRGDSAAYFCASSSTGGSNQPQHFGDGTRLSIL.

This clone appeared a single time. The chain's CDR3 is CASSPLQGDIQYF. The CDR3 coding sequence is TGTGCCAGCTCACCCTTACAGGGGGACATTCAGTACTTC. The chain is built from TRBV18 and TRBJ2-4; 8 bases agree with TRBD1. CDR1 is KGHSH and CDR2 is LQKENI in the germline V gene. The CDR3 consists of 13 residues. The V gene end was trimmed by 3 bases and the J gene end by 8 bases; junction bases not matched to a gene: 3.